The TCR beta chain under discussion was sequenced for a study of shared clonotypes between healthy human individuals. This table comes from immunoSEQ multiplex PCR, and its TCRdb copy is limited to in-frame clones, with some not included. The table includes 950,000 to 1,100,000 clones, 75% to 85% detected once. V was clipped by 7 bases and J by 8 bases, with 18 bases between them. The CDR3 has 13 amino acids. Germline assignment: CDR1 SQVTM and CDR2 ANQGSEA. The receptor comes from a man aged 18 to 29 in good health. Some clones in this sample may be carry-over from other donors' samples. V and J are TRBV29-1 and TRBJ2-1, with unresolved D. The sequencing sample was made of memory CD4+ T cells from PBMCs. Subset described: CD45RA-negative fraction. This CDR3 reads CSAGPRLRDEQFF. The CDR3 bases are TGCAGCGCTGGGCCCCGTTTACGGGATGAGCAGTTCTTC.